A single sample gave rise to the 25 T cell receptor beta chains below, sequenced in a study of neurological immune-mediated disorders. TCRdb re-derived calls from the 5' RACE reads in MiXCR, one entry per CDR3 protein. This table holds fewer than 85,000 distinct CDR3 sequences, 5% to 6% found once. Material for sequencing was PBMCs. Every receptor here comes from a woman aged 30 to 39 with multiple sclerosis.

This clonotype showed up many times. The chain is built from TRBV20-1 and TRBJ2-1; TRBD2 agrees at 8 bases. The CDR3 consists of 14 residues. The germline CDR1 and CDR2 sequences are DFQATT and SNEGSKA (reference sequence). V was pared by 3 bases and J by 2 bases, with 3 bases of the junction left unmatched. CDR3 residues: CSASGRGAYNEQFF. CDR3 nucleotide sequence: TGCAGTGCTAGCGGGAGGGGGGCCTACAATGAGCAGTTCTTC.

This clonotype has at least ten counts. This chain joins TRBV5-1 and TRBJ1-2; possible D gene TRBD1, 6 bases. V was shortened by 5 bases and J by 4 bases, with 15 bases between the two germline ends. Looked up from germline, CDR1 is SGHRS and CDR2 is YFSETQ. CDR3 length: 14 residues. Here the CDR3 reads CASSSTGNGYGYTF. The CDR3 DNA reads TGCGCCAGCAGTTCGACAGGAAATGGCTATGGCTACACCTTC.

This clonotype was detected ten times or more. V usage is TRBV4-1 and J usage is TRBJ2-7; 9 bases line up with TRBD1. J gave up 4 bases and V 2 bases, and 3 bases lay outside the gene matches. Germline loops: CDR1 MGHRA, CDR2 YSYEKL. The CDR3 consists of 14 residues. CDR3 residues: CASSQPTGGYEQYF. The CDR3, as DNA: TGCGCCAGCAGCCAACCGACAGGGGGGTACGAGCAGTACTTC.

This clonotype was recorded many times. The V and J genes are TRBV20-1 and TRBJ2-1; 9 bases match TRBD2. V lost 3 bases, J lost 8 bases, and 5 bases stayed unmatched. The CDR3 is 13 residues long. The germline CDR1 and CDR2 sequences are DFQATT and SNEGSKA (reference sequence). In DNA form, the CDR3 reads TGCAGTGCTAGGGGAGCGGGGGGCTATGAGCAGTTCTTC. It codes for CSARGAGGYEQFF.

In this sample, this clonotype turned up many times. The chain recombines TRBV4-1 with TRBJ2-5; TRBD2 aligns across 11 bases. V trimming: 1 base; J trimming: 1 base; junction bases outside the gene matches: 11. This CDR3 comprises 19 residues. CDR1 is MGHRA, CDR2 YSYEKL, per germline. DNA of the CDR3: TGCGCCAGCAGCCAAGGTTTGACTAGCGGGAAGACCTTCCAAGAGACCCAGTACTTC. Translation gives CASSQGLTSGKTFQETQYF.

The table lists this clonotype with a few counts. The V and J genes are TRBV13 and TRBJ2-7; 8 bases agree with TRBD1. The CDR3 consists of 14 residues. Germline lookup yields CDR1 PRHDT and CDR2 FYEKMQ (reference sequence). J gave up 2 bases and V 4 bases, and 4 bases lay outside the gene matches. The CDR3 spells CASSSLDRAYEQYF. For the CDR3, the DNA is TGTGCCAGCAGCTCCCTGGACAGGGCCTACGAGCAGTACTTC.

This clonotype showed up many times. V usage is TRBV5-5 and J usage is TRBJ1-5; D uncertain. Germline loops: CDR1 SGHKS, CDR2 YYEKEE (reference sequence). The CDR3 covers 15 residues. The germline V and J ends were trimmed by 0 bases and 0 bases, with 7 bases remaining between them. CDR3 in DNA: TGTGCCAGCAGCTTGGGTCAGAATAGCAATCAGCCCCAGCATTTT. This sequence encodes CASSLGQNSNQPQHF.

This clonotype was observed many times. The gene calls are TRBV7-9 and TRBJ2-1, with D uncertain. The CDR3 sequence is 13 residues long. The ends were cut back, 8 bases at V and 0 bases at J, with 8 bases in the middle. Germline assignment: CDR1 SEHNR and CDR2 FQNEAQ (reference sequence). The CDR3 here is CASRLSSYNEQFF. The CDR3 coding sequence is TGTGCCAGCCGTCTGAGCTCCTACAATGAGCAGTTCTTC. Complete variable domain (other parts from reference TRBV7-9 and TRBJ2-1): DTGVSQNPRHKITKRGQNVTFRCDPISEHNRLYWYRQTLGQGPEFLTYFQNEAQLEKSRLLSDRFSAERPKGSFSTLEIQRTEQGDSAMYLCASRLSSYNEQFFGPGTRLTVL.

This clonotype showed up many times. The gene calls are TRBV6-6 and TRBJ1-1; a possible D gene is TRBD1 (6 bases). Trimming shortened V by 6 bases and J by 3 bases, and 20 bases separated the two germline ends. This CDR3 is built from 16 residues. The germline V gene encodes CDR1 MNHNY and CDR2 SVGAGI (reference sequence). CDR3 nucleotides: TGTGCCAGCAGCCACGGGGGGGCGTCGGGGGACACTGAAGCTTTCTTT. It translates to CASSHGGASGDTEAFF.

This clonotype was seen ten or more times. The J gene is TRBJ2-1, the V gene TRBV24-1, with 9 positions matching TRBD2. The germline gives CDR1 KGHDR, CDR2 SFDVKD. The CDR3 is 20 residues long. The J segment lost 7 bases and the V segment lost 2 bases, leaving 20 bases of the junction unmatched. The CDR3 nucleotides are TGTGCCACCAGTGATTCCTCCGGGACTAGCCCTGCCCAGGGGCGGAATGAGCAGTTCTTC. Amino acid sequence: CATSDSSGTSPAQGRNEQFF.

This clonotype was seen ten or more times. The gene calls are TRBV7-9 and TRBJ2-7, with D perhaps TRBD1 or TRBD2 (5 bases each). Germline CDR1 is SEHNR and CDR2 is FQNEAQ (reference sequence). The germline V and J ends were trimmed by 5 bases and 0 bases, with 11 bases remaining between them. CDR3 size: 14 residues. The CDR3 reads CASSTRDDSYEQYF. CDR3 coding DNA: TGTGCCAGCAGCACCCGGGACGACTCCTACGAGCAGTACTTC.

There are many counts of this clonotype. The DNA for the CDR3 is TGCAGTGCCCCGAGGGGGCGCGAAGAAAAACTGTTTTTT. Its protein product is CSAPRGREEKLFF. The rearrangement joins TRBV20-1 to TRBJ1-4; 7 bases match TRBD1. Trimming at V came to 6 bases and at J to 8 bases, leaving 9 bases not matched to a gene. In germline, CDR1 is DFQATT, CDR2 SNEGSKA (reference sequence). The CDR3 runs to 13 residues.

Ten or more counts support this clonotype. This sequence joins TRBV20-1 and TRBJ2-3; tentative D call: TRBD2 (6 bases). This CDR3 contains 14 residues. From germline, CDR1 is DFQATT and CDR2 SNEGSKA (reference sequence). Trimming left V 3 bases short and J 0 bases short, with 10 bases between. CDR3 amino acids: CSASLAASTDTQYF. CDR3 DNA sequence: TGCAGTGCTAGTTTAGCGGCCAGCACAGATACGCAGTATTTT.

Only a few counts were recorded for this clonotype. The chain has TRBV29-1 and TRBJ2-5, with unresolved D. The V gene lost 3 bases and the J gene lost 0 bases, with 8 bases spanning the gap. The CDR3 has 13 amino acids. Per germline, CDR1 SQVTM and CDR2 ANQGSEA. DNA of the CDR3: TGCAGCGTTGACCCCAGAGACCAAGAGACCCAGTACTTC. As protein: CSVDPRDQETQYF.

This clonotype was seen repeatedly, ten times or more. The chain combines TRBV20-1 with TRBJ1-3; no definite D call. The CDR3 has 10 residues. The germline V gene encodes CDR1 DFQATT and CDR2 SNEGSKA (reference sequence). CDR3 loop: CSVARNTIYF. DNA for the CDR3: TGCAGCGTGGCCAGAAACACCATATATTTT.

This clonotype showed up many times. The chain has TRBV27 and TRBJ1-4, with a possible D match to TRBD1 (5 bases). V shed 5 bases and J shed 8 bases, with 21 bases lying between them. CDR1 is MNHEY, CDR2 SMNVEV, per germline (reference sequence). This CDR3 has 16 residues. CDR3 DNA: TGTGCCAGCAGTCCCGCAGGGTACCACGATGGGGAAAAACTGTTTTTT. Translation gives CASSPAGYHDGEKLFF.

This clonotype was counted at least ten times. This chain joins TRBV10-2 and TRBJ2-7; TRBD2 is a possible D gene (7 bases). Germline assignment: CDR1 WSHSY and CDR2 SAAADI. This CDR3 region has 15 residues. Trimming took 4 bases from V and 5 from J, leaving 18 bases between them. The DNA of the CDR3 is TGCGCCAGCAGTGGGGGGGGCCGGGGTGTCGACGAGCAGTACGTC. This codes for CASSGGGRGVDEQYV.

As concerns this clonotype: This may be a read error: a much more frequent sequence differs by one nucleotide. The CDR3 does not end in the conserved phenylalanine or tryptophan, so this is likely a read error. This sequence joins TRBV20-1 and TRBJ1-1; TRBD1 is a possible D gene (5 bases). Germline-derived CDR1 and CDR2 are DFQATT and SNEGSKA (reference sequence). V was cut by 3 bases and J by 1 base, with 9 bases left in between. The CDR3 length is 13 residues. The CDR3 sequence is CSASLRENTEAFL. The CDR3 coding sequence is TGCAGTGCTAGTCTCAGGGAGAACACTGAAGCTTTCCTT.

This clonotype was found a few times. The chain recombines TRBV18 with TRBJ2-5; no clear D. CDR3 size: 14 residues. Trimming took off 6 bases at V and 4 bases at J, with 15 bases between the two ends. Germline V CDR1 and CDR2: KGHSH, LQKENI. CDR3 region: CASSRHKPPETQYF. The CDR3, as DNA: TGTGCCAGCTCGCGGCACAAACCCCCAGAGACCCAGTACTTC.

This clonotype was seen ten or more times. The chain is built from TRBV2 and TRBJ2-2, with TRBD2 matching 10 bases. CDR1 is SNHLY and CDR2 is FYNNEI in the germline V gene. V lost 3 bases, J lost 9 bases, and 4 bases stayed unmatched. The CDR3 has 14 residues. The DNA of the CDR3 is TGTGCCAGCAGTGATAGCGGGAGGCCCCGGGAGCTGTTTTTT. The encoded protein is CASSDSGRPRELFF.

This clonotype occurred many times. The V gene is TRBV5-1, the J gene TRBJ2-1; 10 bases are shared with TRBD1. The CDR3 contains 15 residues. Germline V gene sequence: CDR1 SGHRS, CDR2 YFSETQ. V shed 0 bases, J shed 6 bases, and the junction held 3 bases outside the gene matches. In nucleotides, the CDR3 is TGCGCCAGCAGCTTGGCCGGACAGGGGGGCAATGAGCAGTTCTTC. This translates into CASSLAGQGGNEQFF.

This clonotype was observed many times. This sequence joins TRBV28 and TRBJ1-1; D is possibly TRBD1 (6 bases). The CDR3 totals 12 residues. CDR1 is MDHEN, CDR2 SYDVKM, per germline. The V end was cut by 2 bases, the J end by 11 bases, with 12 bases between. CDR3 coding DNA: TGTGCCAGCAGTTTAGGGAGGGGGTCTGCTTTCTTT. Its protein is CASSLGRGSAFF.

This clonotype was seen repeatedly, ten times or more. The V call is TRBV20-1, the J call TRBJ2-1, with 7 bases that match TRBD2. Germline assignment: CDR1 DFQATT and CDR2 SNEGSKA (reference sequence). V shed 3 bases and J 4 bases; nucleotides not matched to a gene: 6. This CDR3 is built from 14 residues. The CDR3 protein is CSARKAGQYNEQFF. The CDR3 DNA sequence: TGCAGTGCTAGGAAAGCGGGGCAGTACAATGAGCAGTTCTTC.

This clonotype occurred many times. The chain employs TRBV7-2 and TRBJ2-1; possible D gene TRBD1, 6 bases. The germline V and J ends were trimmed by 5 bases and 0 bases, with 11 bases remaining between them. Germline lookup yields CDR1 SGHTA and CDR2 FQGNSA. The CDR3 spans 15 residues. The CDR3 loop reads CASSPGTFSYNEQFF. CDR3 in DNA: TGTGCCAGCAGCCCCGGGACATTCTCCTACAATGAGCAGTTCTTC.

In its sample, this clonotype was seen many times. This chain connects TRBV4-1 to TRBJ2-1, with D tentatively TRBD2 (7 bases). Trimming left V 1 base short and J 5 bases short, with 15 bases between. The CDR3 covers 16 residues. In germline, CDR1 is MGHRA, CDR2 YSYEKL. CDR3 region: CASSQVSGGQDNEQFF. CDR3 in DNA: TGCGCCAGCAGCCAAGTGTCGGGGGGCCAGGACAATGAGCAGTTCTTC.